Included here is one TCR beta chain sequence, with context. The data originate from a study of early T cells in non-severe SARS-CoV-2 infection. The germline V gene encodes CDR1 SQVTM and CDR2 ANQGSEA. The CDR3 contains 13 residues. V lost 4 bases to trimming and J lost 8 bases, with 16 bases between them. MiXCR, run by TCRdb on the 5' RACE reads, gives a single entry per CDR3 protein. The profile shows approximately 64,000 distinct CDR3 sequences, more than 15% of them singletons. This TCR derives from an adult who was a healthcare worker with PCR-confirmed SARS-CoV-2 infection or an uninfected control (not recorded which). The specimen comprised whole blood, sampled at baseline. V usage is TRBV29-1 and J usage is TRBJ2-3; tentative D call: TRBD2 (5 bases). The CDR3 DNA reads as TGCAGCGTTGTTTTCGGACGTGAGGGTACGCAGTATTTT. It yields the protein CSVVFGREGTQYF.